This entry lists 30 T cell receptor beta chains sequenced from one sample in a study of T cell responses to AZD1222 COVID-19 vaccine. Data came from immunoSEQ multiplex PCR; TCRdb stores just in-frame clones and leaves some out. This sample has about 73,000 clones, with roughly 89% found just once. This sample comprised peripheral blood, obtained 28 days after the second AZD1222 dose. The origin of the receptors is an adult who received the AZD1222 COVID-19 vaccine.

The chain employs TRBV2 and TRBJ2-3, with no clear D. The germline gives CDR1 SNHLY, CDR2 FYNNEI. CDR3 length: 13 amino acids. V lost 7 bases and J 0 bases, leaving 8 bases between the germline ends. The CDR3 nucleotides read TGTGCCAGCAATTCATACAGCACAGATACGCAGTATTTT. It codes for CASNSYSTDTQYF.

J is TRBJ1-4 and V is TRBV9, with TRBD1 matching over 7 bases. Germline lookup yields CDR1 SGDLS and CDR2 YYNGEE. V dropped 1 base and J dropped 8; count of bases not matched to a gene: 5. The CDR3 is 14 amino acids. This chain's CDR3 is CASSVRQGGEKLFF. The CDR3 DNA reads as TGTGCCAGCAGCGTAAGACAGGGAGGAGAAAAACTGTTTTTT.

This chain uses TRBV3-1 (or the pseudogene TRBV3-2) with TRBJ2-7, with D perhaps matching TRBD1 or TRBD2 (5 bases each). There are 17 residues in the CDR3. Trimming cost V 1 base and J 0 bases, with 16 bases left between them. The germline gives CDR1 LGHDT, CDR2 YNNKEL (reference sequence). CDR3 residues: CASSQVFGTASSYEQYF. The CDR3, as DNA: TGTGCCAGCAGCCAAGTCTTTGGGACGGCGAGCTCCTACGAGCAGTACTTC.

The J gene is TRBJ1-6, the V gene TRBV3-1 (or the pseudogene TRBV3-2), with D perhaps TRBD1 (6 bases). Germline V gives CDR1 LGHDT, CDR2 YNNKEL (reference sequence). This CDR3 has 17 amino acids. Trimming left V 4 bases short and J 1 base short, with 14 bases between. The CDR3: CASSRSRGGSYNSPLHF. The CDR3 nucleotides read TGTGCCAGCAGCCGATCCAGGGGCGGGTCCTATAATTCACCCCTCCACTTT.

The chain joins TRBV7-2 to TRBJ2-2, with no clear D. The CDR3 is 12 amino acids. The V gene's germline CDR1 is SGHTA and CDR2 FQGNSA. With 3 bases removed from V and 3 bases from J, the gap between germline ends came to 2 bases. CDR3 loop: CASSFDTGELFF. CDR3 bases: TGTGCCAGCAGCTTTGACACCGGGGAGCTGTTTTTT.

V usage is TRBV28 and J usage is TRBJ2-7, with 11 nucleotides matching TRBD2. The CDR3 has 14 amino acids. Germline CDR1 and CDR2: MDHEN and SYDVKM. Trimming at V came to 8 bases and at J to 6 bases, leaving 9 bases not matched to a gene. Here the CDR3 reads CASGYSGGAFEQYF. CDR3 coding DNA: TGTGCCAGCGGATATAGCGGGGGGGCCTTCGAGCAGTACTTC.

The chain links TRBV5-1 to TRBJ1-4, with D maybe TRBD1 (6 bases). This CDR3 has 16 amino acids. Per the germline V gene, CDR1 is SGHRS and CDR2 is YFSETQ. V dropped 4 bases and J dropped 5 bases, with 18 bases sitting between them. CDR3 nucleotide sequence: TGCGCCAGCAGCCTCATGCCGGGACAAGCAAATGAAAAACTGTTTTTT. Its protein is CASSLMPGQANEKLFF.

The genes are TRBV3-1 (or the pseudogene TRBV3-2) and TRBJ2-5; 8 bases line up with TRBD2. This CDR3 region has 16 residues. V was clipped by 1 base and J by 5 bases; unmatched bases: 9. The V gene's germline CDR1 is LGHDT and CDR2 YNNKEL (reference sequence). The CDR3 coding sequence is TGTGCCAGCAGCCAAGGGGGGAGCGGGGGTTGGGAGACCCAGTACTTC. It translates to CASSQGGSGGWETQYF.

CDR3 in DNA: TGTGCCAGCAGCTTGGCTAACAGGGGCCAGGGTGGCTATGGCTACACCTTC. Protein: CASSLANRGQGGYGYTF. The chain has TRBV7-8 and TRBJ1-2; 7 nucleotides agree with TRBD1. Unmatched junction bases numbered 14, after V lost 3 bases and J lost 4 bases. The CDR3 length is 17 residues. Germline CDR1 reads SGHVS; CDR2 reads FQNEAQ.

The chain is built from TRBV30 and TRBJ2-6; the D is unclear. The CDR3 contains 13 residues. Trimming took off 7 bases at V and 0 bases at J, with 7 bases between the two ends. Germline values: CDR1 GTSNPN, CDR2 SVGIG (reference sequence). CDR3 in amino acids: CASPTSGANVLTF. The CDR3 nucleotides read TGTGCCTCGCCGACCTCTGGGGCCAACGTCCTGACTTTC.

This clone came up once. The chain joins TRBV7-9 to TRBJ1-5; D gene unclear. The CDR3 is made up of 18 amino acids. Trimming took off 0 bases at V and 0 bases at J, with 15 bases between the two ends. CDR1 and CDR2 (germline): SEHNR, FQNEAQ (reference sequence). The CDR3 here is CASSLAGSREYSNQPQHF. In nucleotides, the CDR3 is TGTGCCAGCAGCTTAGCAGGGAGCCGGGAGTATAGCAATCAGCCCCAGCATTTT.

The V and J genes are TRBV5-7 and TRBJ1-2, with a weak D call TRBD1 (5 bases). TRBV5-7 is treated as an ORF (open reading frame) with a function not yet certain. V dropped 0 bases and J dropped 2 bases, with 14 bases sitting between them. CDR3 size: 16 residues. The CDR3 sequence is CASSLGREGTNYGYTF. The CDR3 bases are TGTGCCAGCAGCTTGGGGAGGGAGGGGACCAACTATGGCTACACCTTC.

The chain carries TRBV5-1 and TRBJ1-1; 7 bases are shared with TRBD1. The V gene end was trimmed by 4 bases and the J gene end by 1 base; junction bases not matched to a gene: 7. CDR1 and CDR2 (germline): SGHRS, YFSETQ. The CDR3 is 15 residues long. The CDR3 loop is CASSHRQGSNTEAFF. CDR3 bases: TGCGCCAGCAGCCACCGACAGGGATCGAACACTGAAGCTTTCTTT.

The table lists this clone with a few counts. The chain has TRBV9 and TRBJ2-1, with TRBD2 matching 8 bases. Losses at the gene ends were 3 bases for V and 3 bases for J; bases not matched to a gene: 2. The CDR3 is made up of 14 amino acids. From germline, CDR1 is SGDLS and CDR2 YYNGEE. The CDR3 protein is CASSGGTSYNEQFF. Here the CDR3 DNA reads TGTGCCAGCAGCGGGGGGACTAGCTACAATGAGCAGTTCTTC.

This rearrangement joins TRBV24-1 to TRBJ1-1; D not resolved. The length of the CDR3 is 13 residues. Looked up from germline, CDR1 is KGHDR and CDR2 is SFDVKD. V lost 4 bases to trimming and J lost 3 bases, with 8 bases between them. CDR3 amino acids: CATSEPGYTEAFF. CDR3 coding DNA: TGTGCCACCAGTGAGCCGGGGTACACTGAAGCTTTCTTT.

CDR3 protein: CASSSGPAAYNEQFF. CDR3 DNA sequence: TGTGCCAGCAGCTCGGGACCTGCGGCATACAATGAGCAGTTCTTC. The rearrangement links TRBV7-2 to TRBJ2-1; D may be TRBD1 or TRBD2 (5 bases each). Deletions cut 4 bases from V and 4 bases from J, with 14 bases between. The germline gives CDR1 SGHTA, CDR2 FQGNSA. This CDR3 comprises 15 residues.

The V call is TRBV2, the J call TRBJ2-4; the D call may be TRBD1 or TRBD2 (6 bases each). The CDR3 totals 15 residues. The germline CDR1 and CDR2 sequences are SNHLY and FYNNEI. The ends were cut back, 1 base at V and 6 bases at J, with 13 bases in the middle. The CDR3, as DNA: TGTGCCAGCAGTGAAGTACAACAGGGAGGAAACATTCAGTACTTC. Translated: CASSEVQQGGNIQYF.

V usage is TRBV2 and J usage is TRBJ2-3, with TRBD1 matching 7 bases. The CDR3 totals 15 residues. CDR1 is SNHLY, CDR2 FYNNEI, per germline. With 4 bases clipped from V and 2 bases from J, the junction kept 6 bases outside the gene matches. The CDR3 DNA reads as TGTGCCAGCAGTGGCCCCGGGACAGCCACAGATACGCAGTATTTT. Translating gives CASSGPGTATDTQYF.

The chain couples TRBV25-1 to TRBJ2-1, with D possibly matching TRBD1 (6 bases). The germline gives CDR1 MGHDK, CDR2 SYGVNS. There are 14 residues in the CDR3. The germline V and J ends were trimmed by 4 bases and 9 bases, with 16 bases remaining between them. CDR3 sequence reads: CASSALGQLREQFF. As DNA, the CDR3 is TGTGCCAGCAGTGCCCTAGGACAGCTTCGTGAGCAGTTCTTC. The full variable domain, with the rest looked up from reference TRBV25-1 and TRBJ2-1, is EADIYQTPRYLVIGTGKKITLECSQTMGHDKMYWYQQDPGMELHLIHYSYGVNSTEKGDLSSESTVSRIRTEHFPLTLESARPSHTSQYLCASSALGQLREQFFGPGTRLTVL.

The rearrangement uses TRBV27 and TRBJ1-2, with D possibly matching TRBD1 (5 bases). V was pared by 7 bases and J by 0 bases, with 12 bases between. The germline V gene encodes CDR1 MNHEY and CDR2 SMNVEV (reference sequence). CDR3 length: 14 amino acids. The CDR3: CASKPGLSNYGYTF. The CDR3 DNA sequence: TGTGCCAGCAAACCGGGACTTTCTAACTATGGCTACACCTTC.

This clone turned up a few times. The V gene is TRBV13, the J gene TRBJ2-7, with 7 bases identical to TRBD1. Germline V CDR1 and CDR2: PRHDT, FYEKMQ (reference sequence). There are 15 residues in the CDR3. Losses at the gene ends were 6 bases for V and 3 bases for J; bases not matched to a gene: 11. CDR3 nucleotide sequence: TGTGCCAGCAGGCGTATGCAGGGGGTTTACTACGAGCAGTACTTC. Translated: CASRRMQGVYYEQYF.

This sequence joins TRBV5-1 and TRBJ2-3; TRBD2 agrees at 12 bases. CDR3 size: 14 residues. Germline assignment: CDR1 SGHRS and CDR2 YFSETQ. V was clipped by 0 bases and J by 12 bases; unmatched bases: 5. In nucleotides, the CDR3 is TGCGCCAGCAGCTTGGGTCTAGCGGGAGGGGCCCAGTATTTT. This codes for CASSLGLAGGAQYF.

The V and J genes are TRBV7-8 and TRBJ2-2; possible D gene TRBD1, 7 bases. Trimming took off 4 bases at V and 7 bases at J, with 16 bases between the two ends. The CDR3 is 15 amino acids. Germline CDR1 is SGHVS and CDR2 is FQNEAQ. The CDR3 DNA reads as TGTGCCAGCAGCTACAGGGGAGGACAGTTCGGGGAGCTGTTTTTT. Translating it yields CASSYRGGQFGELFF. The entire variable domain, with the rest obtained from reference TRBV7-8 and TRBJ2-2, is as follows: GAGVSQSPRYKVAKRGQDVALRCDPISGHVSLFWYQQALGQGPEFLTYFQNEAQLDKSGLPSDRFFAERPEGSVSTLKIQRTQQEDSAVYLCASSYRGGQFGELFFGEGSRLTVL.

This chain uses TRBV30 with TRBJ1-6; D unresolved. CDR1 and CDR2 (germline): GTSNPN, SVGIG (reference sequence). There are 13 residues in the CDR3. V shed 0 bases and J shed 7 bases, with 7 bases lying between them. CDR3 in amino acids: CAWSVIGNSPLHF. The CDR3 DNA is TGTGCCTGGAGTGTAATCGGAAATTCACCCCTCCACTTT.

This clone has just one count. V is TRBV18 and J is TRBJ2-7; 8 bases are a match to TRBD1. With V trimmed by 2 bases and J by 3 bases, 6 bases remained unmatched. This CDR3 region has 15 residues. Germline V lookup: CDR1 KGHSH, CDR2 LQKENI. The CDR3 spells CASSPAGTGFYEQYV. The CDR3 nucleotides read TGTGCCAGCTCACCAGCGGGGACAGGTTTCTACGAGCAGTACGTC.

V gene TRBV11-2 combines with J gene TRBJ1-4; D call uncertain. CDR1 is SGHAT, CDR2 FQNNGV, per germline. The CDR3 is 15 residues long. V was pared by 4 bases and J by 11 bases, with 20 bases between. CDR3 residues: CASSSNETLMNKLFF. The CDR3 nucleotides read TGTGCCAGCAGCTCAAATGAGACACTAATGAACAAACTGTTTTTT. The full variable domain, in which reference TRBV11-2 and TRBJ1-4 provide the parts outside the CDR3, is EAGVAQSPRYKIIEKRQSVAFWCNPISGHATLYWYQQILGQGPKLLIQFQNNGVVDDSQLPKDRFSAERLKGVDSTLKIQPAKLEDSAVYLCASSSNETLMNKLFFGSGTQLSVL.

This clone was picked up a small number of times. This rearrangement joins TRBV6-5 to TRBJ2-2; D may be TRBD2 (6 bases). The CDR3 runs 16 residues. Deletions cut 2 bases from V and 7 bases from J, with 17 bases between. Germline loops: CDR1 MNHEY, CDR2 SVGAGI. The CDR3 coding sequence is TGTGCCAGCAGTTACGCCGACCTTGGGGGAGGCGGGGAGCTGTTTTTT. This encodes CASSYADLGGGGELFF.

The CDR3 sequence is CASSLIPGTVNSPLHF. CDR3 bases: TGTGCCAGCAGTTTGATCCCCGGGACAGTTAATTCACCCCTCCACTTT. The rearrangement joins TRBV28 to TRBJ1-6; 7 bases line up with TRBD1. V lost 3 bases, J lost 6 bases, and 8 bases stayed unmatched. Germline V lookup: CDR1 MDHEN, CDR2 SYDVKM. The CDR3 is 16 amino acids.

J is TRBJ1-3 and V is TRBV20-1, with D possibly TRBD1 on 5 matching bases. The CDR3 is 14 amino acids. Germline V lookup: CDR1 DFQATT, CDR2 SNEGSKA (reference sequence). The V gene lost 3 bases and the J gene lost 4 bases, with 13 bases spanning the gap. The CDR3, as DNA: TGCAGTGCTAGTTTGGGCGCAGGGGGAAACACCATATATTTT. Amino acid sequence: CSASLGAGGNTIYF.

The V gene is TRBV2, the J gene TRBJ2-1; D is uncertain. CDR3 length: 13 amino acids. Per the germline V gene, CDR1 is SNHLY and CDR2 is FYNNEI. Trimming took off 4 bases at V and 1 base at J, with 5 bases between the two ends. The CDR3 sequence is CASSAESYNEQFF. The DNA of the CDR3 is TGTGCCAGCAGTGCGGAGTCCTACAATGAGCAGTTCTTC.